This T cell receptor beta chain was sequenced for a study of identical twins. In its sample, this clonotype was seen a few times. Its antigen is currently unknown. MiXCR, run by TCRdb on the 5' RACE reads, gives a single entry per CDR3 protein. Seen here are under 250,000 distinct CDR3 sequences, about a tenth observed once, and the top ten hold over 4.5%. General study points: Conclusions were based on cross-sectional statistical analysis, without following the same donors.

Germline V gene sequence: CDR1 KGHSH, CDR2 LQKENI. This CDR3 is built from 17 residues. Trimming cost V 4 bases and J 2 bases; bases outside gene matches: 5. This TCR was sampled from a young woman in good health. Sequencing used memory (CD45RO+) T cells sorted from blood. The V gene is TRBV18, the J gene TRBJ2-6; 10 bases agree with TRBD2. The CDR3 bases are TGTGCCAGCTCACAATTAGCGGGAGGCACTGGGGCCAACGTCCTGACTTTC. Protein sequence: CASSQLAGGTGANVLTF.